This T cell receptor (beta chain) was sequenced for a study of blood T cell repertoires in COVID-19. For the study at large: Specimens from acute and convalescent COVID-19 originated in the United States, Italy and Spain. In each case, the material was cDNA or gDNA derived from T cells, B-cell-depleted T cells, or PBMCs.

The data were produced by immunoSEQ multiplex PCR, yet TCRdb's version contains in-frame clones alone and is incomplete. This sample yields some 22,000 clones, of which 65% to 90% are seen a single time; about half belongs to the top ten. The CDR3 runs to 14 residues. With 5 bases clipped from V and 4 bases from J, the junction kept 6 bases outside the gene matches. Germline assignment: CDR1 LNHDA and CDR2 SQIVND (reference sequence). This receptor was identified in a man between 70 and 80 years old with acute or convalescent COVID-19. The V and J genes are TRBV19 and TRBJ2-5; 8 bases map to TRBD1. The material sequenced was peripheral blood. CDR3 sequence (DNA): TGTGCCAGTAGTCAGACAGGGGCGGGAGAGACCCAGTACTTC. Translation: CASSQTGAGETQYF.